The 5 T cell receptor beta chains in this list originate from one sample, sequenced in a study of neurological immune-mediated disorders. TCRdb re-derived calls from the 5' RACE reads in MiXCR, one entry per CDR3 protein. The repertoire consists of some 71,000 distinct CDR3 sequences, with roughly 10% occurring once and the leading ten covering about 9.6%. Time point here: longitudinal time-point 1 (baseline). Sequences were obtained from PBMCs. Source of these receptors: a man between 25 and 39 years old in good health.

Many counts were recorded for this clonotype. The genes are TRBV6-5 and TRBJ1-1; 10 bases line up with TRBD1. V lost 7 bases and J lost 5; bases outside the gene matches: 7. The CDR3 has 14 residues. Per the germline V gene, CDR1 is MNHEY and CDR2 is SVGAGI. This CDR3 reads CASISGQGDTEAFF. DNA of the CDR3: TGTGCCAGCATATCCGGACAGGGGGATACTGAAGCTTTCTTT.

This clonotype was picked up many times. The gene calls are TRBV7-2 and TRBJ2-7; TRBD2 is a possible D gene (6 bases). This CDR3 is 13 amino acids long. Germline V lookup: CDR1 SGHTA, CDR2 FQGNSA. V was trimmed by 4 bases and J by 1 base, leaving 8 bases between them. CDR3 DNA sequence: TGTGCCAGCAGCTGGGGACTTTCCTACGAGCAGTACTTC. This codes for CASSWGLSYEQYF.

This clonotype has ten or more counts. The CDR3 nucleotides are TGTGCCAGCAGCTTAGCCGGGTGGACTAGCGCGTGGGGGGAGCAGTTCTTC. It codes for CASSLAGWTSAWGEQFF. The V and J genes are TRBV11-2 and TRBJ2-1; TRBD2 agrees at 9 bases. The CDR3 is 17 amino acids. The J segment lost 10 bases and the V segment lost 1 base, leaving 14 bases of the junction unmatched. Germline V lookup: CDR1 SGHAT, CDR2 FQNNGV. The complete variable domain, with remaining parts taken from reference TRBV11-2 and TRBJ2-1, reads EAGVAQSPRYKIIEKRQSVAFWCNPISGHATLYWYQQILGQGPKLLIQFQNNGVVDDSQLPKDRFSAERLKGVDSTLKIQPAKLEDSAVYLCASSLAGWTSAWGEQFFGPGTRLTVL.

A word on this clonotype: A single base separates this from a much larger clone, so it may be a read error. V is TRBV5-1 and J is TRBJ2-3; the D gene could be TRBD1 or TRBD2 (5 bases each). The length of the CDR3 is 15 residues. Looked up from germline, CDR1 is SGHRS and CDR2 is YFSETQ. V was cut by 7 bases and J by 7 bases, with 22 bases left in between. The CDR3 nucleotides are TGCGCCAGCGGGACGGCAGCGGTAGTCTCGAATACGCAGTATTTT. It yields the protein CASGTAAVVSNTQYF. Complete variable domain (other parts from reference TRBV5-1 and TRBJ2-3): KAGVTQTPRYLIKTRGQQVTLSCSPISGHRSVSWYQQTPGQGLQFLFEYFSETQRNKGNFPGRFSGRQFSNSRSEMNVSTLELGDSALYLCASGTAAVVSNTQYFGPGTRLTVL.

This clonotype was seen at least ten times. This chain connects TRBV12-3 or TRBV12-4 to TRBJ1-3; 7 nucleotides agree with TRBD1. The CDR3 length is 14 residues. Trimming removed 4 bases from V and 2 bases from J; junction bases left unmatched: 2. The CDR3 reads CASSSQGAGNTIYF. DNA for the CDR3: TGTGCCAGCAGTTCTCAGGGGGCTGGAAACACCATATATTTT.